This T cell receptor (beta chain) comes out of a study of blood T cell repertoires in COVID-19. Study background: The United States, Italy and Spain supplied acute and convalescent COVID-19 samples.

In the study's own analysis: Reference gene primer amplification yielded estimated nucleated cell counts. Clones were sequenced by immunoSEQ multiplex PCR, and TCRdb holds only the in-frame ones, with some missing. V and J calls and clone size follow that table, whereas D and trimming were derived from the DNA. The table has a few hundred thousand clones, approximately 88% seen once. J lost 8 bases, V lost 5 bases, and 20 bases had no gene match. The length of the CDR3 is 18 residues. CDR1 is MNHEY and CDR2 is SVGEGT in the germline V gene. This clone has a single count. The TCR sequence derives from a human donor in a cohort sampled during active COVID-19. The chain carries TRBV6-2 or TRBV6-3 and TRBJ2-1, with 8 bases that match TRBD2. The specimen was peripheral blood. CDR3: CASSGLGDSGGPVDEQFF. For the CDR3, the DNA is TGTGCCAGCAGTGGCCTGGGCGACAGCGGGGGCCCCGTCGATGAGCAGTTCTTC.